This T cell receptor (beta chain) was recovered during a study of blood T cells in healthy people across ages. Study outcomes and limitations: Strong correlation was found linking TCR beta diversity to naive T cell percentage. Older individuals had lower TCR beta diversity per million T cells (the decline was roughly linear).

A sample-barcoded 5' primer and a J-beta primer mix were used in a second PCR of roughly 7 to 11 cycles. Using its own MiXCR run on the 5' RACE reads, TCRdb lists one record per CDR3 protein. The sample contains roughly 790,000 distinct CDR3 sequences, roughly 45% of which appear only once. This clonotype was recorded a few times. What it recognizes is unknown. What was sequenced was blood. This TCR was recovered from an older woman in good health.

DNA for the CDR3: TGTGCCAGCAGCGGACAGGGAAAGGGGGATGAGCAGTTCTTC. Its protein product is CASSGQGKGDEQFF. The chain carries TRBV11-2 and TRBJ2-1, with 8 bases fitting TRBD1. The germline V gene encodes CDR1 SGHAT and CDR2 FQNNGV. The CDR3 extends over 14 amino acids. The V and J ends lost 5 bases and 8 bases, in that order; junction bases with no gene match: 8.